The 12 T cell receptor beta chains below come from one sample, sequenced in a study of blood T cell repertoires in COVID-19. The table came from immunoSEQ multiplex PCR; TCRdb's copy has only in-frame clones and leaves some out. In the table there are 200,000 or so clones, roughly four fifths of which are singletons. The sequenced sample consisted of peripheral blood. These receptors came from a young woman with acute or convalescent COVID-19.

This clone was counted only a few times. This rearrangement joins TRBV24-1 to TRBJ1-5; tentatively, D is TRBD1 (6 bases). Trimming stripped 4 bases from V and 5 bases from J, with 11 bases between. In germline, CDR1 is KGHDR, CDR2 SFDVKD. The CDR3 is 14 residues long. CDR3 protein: CATSDPTGYQPQHF. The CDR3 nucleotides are TGTGCCACCAGTGACCCGACAGGATATCAGCCCCAGCATTTT.

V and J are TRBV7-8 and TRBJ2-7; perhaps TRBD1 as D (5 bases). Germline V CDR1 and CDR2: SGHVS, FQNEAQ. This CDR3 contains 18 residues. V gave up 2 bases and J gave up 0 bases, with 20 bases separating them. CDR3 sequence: CASSLWIGKDTYSYEQYF. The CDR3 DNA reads TGTGCCAGCAGCTTATGGATTGGGAAGGACACTTACTCCTACGAGCAGTACTTC.

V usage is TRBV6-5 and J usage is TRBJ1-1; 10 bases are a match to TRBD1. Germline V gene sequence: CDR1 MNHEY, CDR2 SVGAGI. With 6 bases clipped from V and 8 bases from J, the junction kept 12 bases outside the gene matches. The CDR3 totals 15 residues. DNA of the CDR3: TGTGCCAGCAGGCAGCACGGGACAGGGGCCCCCGAAGCTTTCTTT. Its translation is CASRQHGTGAPEAFF.

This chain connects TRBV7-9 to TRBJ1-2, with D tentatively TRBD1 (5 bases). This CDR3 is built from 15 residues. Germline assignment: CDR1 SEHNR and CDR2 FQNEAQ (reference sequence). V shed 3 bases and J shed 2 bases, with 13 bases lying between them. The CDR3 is CASSLGGVKNYGYTF. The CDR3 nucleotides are TGTGCCAGCAGCTTGGGAGGGGTGAAAAACTATGGCTACACCTTC. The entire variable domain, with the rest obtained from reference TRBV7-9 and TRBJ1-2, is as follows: DTGVSQNPRHKITKRGQNVTFRCDPISEHNRLYWYRQTLGQGPEFLTYFQNEAQLEKSRLLSDRFSAERPKGSFSTLEIQRTEQGDSAMYLCASSLGGVKNYGYTFGSGTRLTVV.

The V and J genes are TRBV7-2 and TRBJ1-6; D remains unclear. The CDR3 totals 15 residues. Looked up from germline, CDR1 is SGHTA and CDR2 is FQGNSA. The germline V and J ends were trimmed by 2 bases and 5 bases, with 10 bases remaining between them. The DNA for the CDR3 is TGTGCCAGCAGCTTACGGGGATGGAATAATTCACCCCTCCACTTT. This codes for CASSLRGWNNSPLHF.

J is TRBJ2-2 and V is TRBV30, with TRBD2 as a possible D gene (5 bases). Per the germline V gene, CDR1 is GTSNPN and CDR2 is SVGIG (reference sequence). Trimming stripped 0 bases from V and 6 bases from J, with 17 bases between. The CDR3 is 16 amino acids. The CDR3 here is CAWSVRGSRAAGELFF. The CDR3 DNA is TGTGCCTGGAGTGTACGAGGGTCGCGGGCGGCCGGGGAGCTGTTTTTT.

CDR3 DNA: TGTGCCAGCAAGGCTCGGCAACACTGGGACTCCCAGAGCTCCTACAATGAGCAGTTCTTC. The encoded protein is CASKARQHWDSQSSYNEQFF. V and J are TRBV27 and TRBJ2-1, with D perhaps TRBD2 (6 bases). CDR1 and CDR2 (germline): MNHEY, SMNVEV (reference sequence). The CDR3 is made up of 20 amino acids. Trimming removed 7 bases from V and 0 bases from J, with 28 bases in between.

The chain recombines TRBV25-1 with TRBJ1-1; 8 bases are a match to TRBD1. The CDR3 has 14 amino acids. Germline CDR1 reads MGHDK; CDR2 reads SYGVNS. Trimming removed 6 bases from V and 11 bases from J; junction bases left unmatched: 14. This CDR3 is CASRSRTGRTEAFF. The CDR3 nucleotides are TGTGCCAGCAGGTCAAGGACAGGGCGCACGGAGGCTTTCTTT. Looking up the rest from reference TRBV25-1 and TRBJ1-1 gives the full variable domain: EADIYQTPRYLVIGTGKKITLECSQTMGHDKMYWYQQDPGMELHLIHYSYGVNSTEKGDLSSESTVSRIRTEHFPLTLESARPSHTSQYLCASRSRTGRTEAFFGQGTRLTVV.

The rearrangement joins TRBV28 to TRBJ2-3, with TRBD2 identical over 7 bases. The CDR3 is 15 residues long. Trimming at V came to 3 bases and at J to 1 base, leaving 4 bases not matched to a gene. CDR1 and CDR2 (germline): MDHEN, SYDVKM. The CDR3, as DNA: TGTGCCAGCAGTTTTAGCGGGCGCGGCACAGATACGCAGTATTTT. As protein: CASSFSGRGTDTQYF.

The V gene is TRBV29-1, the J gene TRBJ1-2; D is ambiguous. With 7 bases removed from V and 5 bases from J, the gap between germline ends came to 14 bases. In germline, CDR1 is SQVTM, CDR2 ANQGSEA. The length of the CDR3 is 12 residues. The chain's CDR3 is CSANVGGYGYTF. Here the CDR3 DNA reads TGCAGCGCCAACGTGGGAGGGTATGGCTACACCTTC.

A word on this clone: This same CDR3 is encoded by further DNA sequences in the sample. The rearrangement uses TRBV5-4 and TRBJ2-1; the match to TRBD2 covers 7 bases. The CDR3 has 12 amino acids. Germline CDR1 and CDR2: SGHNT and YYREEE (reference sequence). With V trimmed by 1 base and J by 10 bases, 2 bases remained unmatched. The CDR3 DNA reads TGTGCCAGCAGCTTGACGCGGGGGGAGCAGTTCTTC. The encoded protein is CASSLTRGEQFF. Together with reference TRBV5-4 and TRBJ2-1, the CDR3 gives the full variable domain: ETGVTQSPTHLIKTRGQQVTLRCSSQSGHNTVSWYQQALGQGPQFIFQYYREEENGRGNFPPRFSGLQFPNYSSELNVNALELDDSALYLCASSLTRGEQFFGPGTRLTVL.

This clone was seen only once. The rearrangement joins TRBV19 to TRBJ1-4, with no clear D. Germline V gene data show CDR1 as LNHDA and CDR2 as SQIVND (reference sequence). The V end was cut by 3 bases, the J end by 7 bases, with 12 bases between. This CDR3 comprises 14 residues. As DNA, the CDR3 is TGTGCCAGTAGTATCGCGGGATCGGGTGAAAAACTGTTTTTT. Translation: CASSIAGSGEKLFF. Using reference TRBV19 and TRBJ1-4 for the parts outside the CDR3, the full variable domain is DGGITQSPKYLFRKEGQNVTLSCEQNLNHDAMYWYRQDPGQGLRLIYYSQIVNDFQKGDIAEGYSVSREKKESFPLTVTSAQKNPTAFYLCASSIAGSGEKLFFGSGTQLSVL.